This TCR beta chain appears in the sequencing data of a study of T cells after yellow fever vaccination. Study details: Libraries from low-cell-number fractions were prepared with the SMART-Seq v4 Ultra Low Input RNA kit.

The study made its TCR cDNA through 5'RACE template switching. That step introduced a universal primer site along with UMIs. One entry per CDR3 protein results from TCRdb running MiXCR on the 5' RACE reads. Here the sample spans some 250,000 distinct CDR3 sequences, around 3.5% being singletons. In its sample, this clonotype was seen many times. The sample in question was PBMCs, obtained 15 days after the yellow fever booster vaccination. The sequence derives from a man aged 18-30 years who received the YFV17D yellow fever vaccine.

The CDR3 DNA reads as TGCAGTGCCCTAGCGGGGGGTAGGTCAGATACGCAGTATTTT. Translation: CSALAGGRSDTQYF. This chain links TRBV20-1 with TRBJ2-3, with 11 bases identical to TRBD2. The trim removed 6 bases at V and 4 bases at J, leaving 6 bases unmatched. CDR3 length equals 14 residues. Germline CDR1 and CDR2: DFQATT and SNEGSKA (reference sequence).